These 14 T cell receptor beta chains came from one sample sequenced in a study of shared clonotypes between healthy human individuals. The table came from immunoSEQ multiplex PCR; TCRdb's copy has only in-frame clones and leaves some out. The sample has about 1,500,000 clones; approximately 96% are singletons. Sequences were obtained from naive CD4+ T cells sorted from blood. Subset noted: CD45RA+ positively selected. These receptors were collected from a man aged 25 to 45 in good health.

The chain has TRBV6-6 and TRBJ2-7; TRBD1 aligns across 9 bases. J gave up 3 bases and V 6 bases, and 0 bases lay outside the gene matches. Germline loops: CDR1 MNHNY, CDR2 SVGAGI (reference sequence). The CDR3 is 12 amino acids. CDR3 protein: CASRGQGYEQYF. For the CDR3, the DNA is TGTGCCAGCAGGGGACAGGGCTACGAGCAGTACTTC.

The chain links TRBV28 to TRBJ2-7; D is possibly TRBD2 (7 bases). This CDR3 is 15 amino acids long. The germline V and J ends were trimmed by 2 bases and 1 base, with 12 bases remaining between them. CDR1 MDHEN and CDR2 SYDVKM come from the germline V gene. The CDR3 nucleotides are TGTGCCAGCAGTTTAGGGGGGGCTAAATCCTACGAGCAGTACTTC. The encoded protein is CASSLGGAKSYEQYF. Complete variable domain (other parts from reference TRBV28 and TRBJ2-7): DVKVTQSSRYLVKRTGEKVFLECVQDMDHENMFWYRQDPGLGLRLIYFSYDVKMKEKGDIPEGYSVSREKKERFSLILESASTNQTSMYLCASSLGGAKSYEQYFGPGTRLTVT.

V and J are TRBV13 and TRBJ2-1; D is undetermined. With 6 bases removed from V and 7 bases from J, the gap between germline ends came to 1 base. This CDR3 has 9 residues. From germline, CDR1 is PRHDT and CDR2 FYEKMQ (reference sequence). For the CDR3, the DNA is TGTGCCAGCAGGAATGAGCAGTTCTTC. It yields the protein CASRNEQFF.

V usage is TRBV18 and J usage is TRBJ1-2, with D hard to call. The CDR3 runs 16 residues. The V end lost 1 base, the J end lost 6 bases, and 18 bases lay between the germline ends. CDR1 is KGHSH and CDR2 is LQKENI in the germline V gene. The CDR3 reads CASSPLDADGLNGYTF. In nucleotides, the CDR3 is TGTGCCAGCTCACCACTGGATGCGGACGGCCTTAATGGCTACACCTTC.

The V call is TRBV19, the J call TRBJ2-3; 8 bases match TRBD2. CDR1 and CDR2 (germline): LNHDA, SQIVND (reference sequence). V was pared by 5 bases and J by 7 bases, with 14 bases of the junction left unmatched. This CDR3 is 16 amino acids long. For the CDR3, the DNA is TGTGCCAGTAGTCCCGAAACCGGACTAGCACTTTATACGCAGTATTTT. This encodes CASSPETGLALYTQYF.

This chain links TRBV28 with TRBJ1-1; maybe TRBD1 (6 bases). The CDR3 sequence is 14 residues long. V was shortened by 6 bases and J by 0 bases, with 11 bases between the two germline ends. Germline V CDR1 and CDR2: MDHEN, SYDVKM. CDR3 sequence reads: CASSSDRMNTEAFF. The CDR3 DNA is TGTGCCAGCAGCTCCGACAGGATGAACACTGAAGCTTTCTTT.

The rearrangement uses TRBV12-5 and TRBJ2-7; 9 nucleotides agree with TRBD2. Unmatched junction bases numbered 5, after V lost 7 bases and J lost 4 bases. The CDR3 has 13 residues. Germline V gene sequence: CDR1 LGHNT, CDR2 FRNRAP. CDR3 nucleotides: TGTGCTAGTGCAGCGGGGGGAAGTTACGAGCAGTACTTC. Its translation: CASAAGGSYEQYF.

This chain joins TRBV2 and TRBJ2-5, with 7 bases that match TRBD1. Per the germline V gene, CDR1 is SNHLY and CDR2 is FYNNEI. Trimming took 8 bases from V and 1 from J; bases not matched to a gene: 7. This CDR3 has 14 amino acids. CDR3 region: CASFDRVAQETQYF. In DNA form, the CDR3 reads TGTGCCAGCTTTGACAGGGTTGCCCAAGAGACCCAGTACTTC.

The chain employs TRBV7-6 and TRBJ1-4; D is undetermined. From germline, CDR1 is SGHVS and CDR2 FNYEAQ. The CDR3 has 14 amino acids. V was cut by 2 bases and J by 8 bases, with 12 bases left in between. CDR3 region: CASSLFEGGEKLFF. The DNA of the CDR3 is TGTGCCAGCAGCTTATTCGAGGGAGGGGAAAAACTGTTTTTT.

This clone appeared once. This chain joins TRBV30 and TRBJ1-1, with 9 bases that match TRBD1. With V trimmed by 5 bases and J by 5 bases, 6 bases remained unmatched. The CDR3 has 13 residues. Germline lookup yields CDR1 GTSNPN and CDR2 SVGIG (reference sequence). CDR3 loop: CAWLDRGGTEAFF. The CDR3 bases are TGTGCCTGGCTTGACAGGGGGGGGACTGAAGCTTTCTTT.

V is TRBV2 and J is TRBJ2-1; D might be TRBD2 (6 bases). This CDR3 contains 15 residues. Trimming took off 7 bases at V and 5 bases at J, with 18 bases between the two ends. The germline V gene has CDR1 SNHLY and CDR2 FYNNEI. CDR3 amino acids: CASTLAGLSNNEQFF. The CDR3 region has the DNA TGTGCCAGCACTCTAGCCGGACTATCGAACAATGAGCAGTTCTTC. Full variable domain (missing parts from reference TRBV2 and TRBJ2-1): EPEVTQTPSHQVTQMGQEVILRCVPISNHLYFYWYRQILGQKVEFLVSFYNNEISEKSEIFDDQFSVERPDGSNFTLKIRSTKLEDSAMYFCASTLAGLSNNEQFFGPGTRLTVL.

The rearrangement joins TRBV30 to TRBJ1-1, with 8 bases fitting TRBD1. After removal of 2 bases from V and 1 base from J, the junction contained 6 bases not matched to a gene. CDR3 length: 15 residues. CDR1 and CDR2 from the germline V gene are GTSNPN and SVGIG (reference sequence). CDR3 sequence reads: CAWSRRGLANTEAFF. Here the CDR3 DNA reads TGTGCCTGGAGTCGCAGGGGGCTTGCGAACACTGAAGCTTTCTTT.

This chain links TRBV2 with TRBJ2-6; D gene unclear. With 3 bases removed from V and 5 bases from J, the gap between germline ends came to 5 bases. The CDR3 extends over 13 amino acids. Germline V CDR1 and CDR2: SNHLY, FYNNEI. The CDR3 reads CASSDGRANVLTF. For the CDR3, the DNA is TGTGCCAGCAGTGACGGTAGGGCCAACGTCCTGACTTTC.

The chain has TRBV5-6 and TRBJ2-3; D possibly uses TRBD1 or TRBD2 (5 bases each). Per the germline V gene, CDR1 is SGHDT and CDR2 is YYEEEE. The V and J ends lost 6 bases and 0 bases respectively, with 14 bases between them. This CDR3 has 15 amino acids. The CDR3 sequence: CASTLPGPSTDTQYF. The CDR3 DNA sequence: TGTGCCAGCACCCTCCCGGGGCCAAGCACAGATACGCAGTATTTT.